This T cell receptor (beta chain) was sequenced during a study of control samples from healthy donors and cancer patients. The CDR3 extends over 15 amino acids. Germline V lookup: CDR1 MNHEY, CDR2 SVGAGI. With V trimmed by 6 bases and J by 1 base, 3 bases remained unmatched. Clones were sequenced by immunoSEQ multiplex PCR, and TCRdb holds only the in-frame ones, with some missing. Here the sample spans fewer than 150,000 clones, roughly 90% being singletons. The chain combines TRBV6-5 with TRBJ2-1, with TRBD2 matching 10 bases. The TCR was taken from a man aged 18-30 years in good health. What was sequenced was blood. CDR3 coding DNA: TGTGCCAGCAGCCTAGCGGGAGTGTCCTACAATGAGCAGTTCTTC. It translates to CASSLAGVSYNEQFF.